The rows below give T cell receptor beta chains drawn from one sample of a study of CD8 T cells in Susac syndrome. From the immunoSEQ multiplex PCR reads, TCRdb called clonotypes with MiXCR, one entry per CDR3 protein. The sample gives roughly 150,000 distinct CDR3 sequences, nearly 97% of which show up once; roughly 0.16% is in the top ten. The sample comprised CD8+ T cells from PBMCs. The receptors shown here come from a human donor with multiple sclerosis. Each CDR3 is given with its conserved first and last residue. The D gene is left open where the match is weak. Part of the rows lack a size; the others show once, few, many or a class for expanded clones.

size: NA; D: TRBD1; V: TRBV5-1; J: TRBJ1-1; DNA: TGCGCCAGCAGCTTGAAGACAGGGGAGTCGACTGAAGCTTTCTTT; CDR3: CASSLKTGESTEAFF
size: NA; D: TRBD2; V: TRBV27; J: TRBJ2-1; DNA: TGTGCCAGCCGTCCCAGACTAGCGGGGGTATGGGAGCAGTTCTTC; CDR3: CASRPRLAGVWEQFF
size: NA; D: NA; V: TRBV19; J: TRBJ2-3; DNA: TGTGCCAGTACCGTGGACACTAGCACAGATACGCAGTATTTT; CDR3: CASTVDTSTDTQYF
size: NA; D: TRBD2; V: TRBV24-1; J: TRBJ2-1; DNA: TGTGCCACCAGTGATTCTGCGGGGGATTTCTACAATGAGCAGTTCTTC; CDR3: CATSDSAGDFYNEQFF
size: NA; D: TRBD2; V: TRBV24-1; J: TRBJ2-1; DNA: TGTGCCACCAGTGATGGGGGGGACTACAACGATGAGCAGTTCTTC; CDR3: CATSDGGDYNDEQFF
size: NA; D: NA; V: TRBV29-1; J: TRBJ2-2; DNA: TGCAGCACGACAAATGCGAACACCGGGGAGCTGTTTTTT; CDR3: CSTTNANTGELFF
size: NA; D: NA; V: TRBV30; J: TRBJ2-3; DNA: TGTGCCTGGTCCTTTCAGGGCGGATACTTGGATACGCAGTATTTT; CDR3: CAWSFQGGYLDTQYF
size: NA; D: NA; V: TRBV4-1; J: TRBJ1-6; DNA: TGCGCCAGCAGCCAAGGTACGGGCGGGGCCCTCCACTTT; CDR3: CASSQGTGGALHF
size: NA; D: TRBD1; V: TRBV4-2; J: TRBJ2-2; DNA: TGTGCCAGCAGCCAAGCGGACAGGGCCAACACCGGGGAGCTGTTTTTT; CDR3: CASSQADRANTGELFF
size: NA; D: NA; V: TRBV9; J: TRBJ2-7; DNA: TGTGCCAGCAGCTCCGGGGGTCTTCCCTACGAGCAGTACTTC; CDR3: CASSSGGLPYEQYF
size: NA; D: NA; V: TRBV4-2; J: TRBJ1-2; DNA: TGTGCCAGCAGCCAAGAAGGGCTCTGGGGCGATGGCTACACCTTC; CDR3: CASSQEGLWGDGYTF
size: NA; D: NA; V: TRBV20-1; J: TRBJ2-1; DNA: TGCAGTGCTGTAGGTAGTGGGGAGCGATCTACTTACAATGAGCAGTTCTTC; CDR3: CSAVGSGERSTYNEQFF
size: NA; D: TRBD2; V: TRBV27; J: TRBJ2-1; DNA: TGTGCCAGCAGTTTAACGGCTAGCGGTAGAAATGAGCAGTTCTTC; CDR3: CASSLTASGRNEQFF
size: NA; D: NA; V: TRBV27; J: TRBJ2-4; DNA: TGTGCCAGCACCGATGGGGCCAAAAACATTCAGTACTTC; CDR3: CASTDGAKNIQYF
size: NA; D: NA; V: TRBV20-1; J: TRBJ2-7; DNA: TGCAGTGCTAGAGAGCAGGGAACTAGCTCCTACGAGCAGTACTTC; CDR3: CSAREQGTSSYEQYF
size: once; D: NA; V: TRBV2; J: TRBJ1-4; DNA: TGTGCCAGCAGTGAAGAGGGCCATCGTGAAAAACTGTTTTTT; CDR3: CASSEEGHREKLFF
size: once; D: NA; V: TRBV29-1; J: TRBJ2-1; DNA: TGCAGCGTTGAAGATCGCAGGGTCGATGAGCAGTTCTTC; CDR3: CSVEDRRVDEQFF
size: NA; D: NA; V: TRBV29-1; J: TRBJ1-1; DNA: TGCAGCGTTGAAGCTAGGGAGTTTGAAGCTTTCTTT; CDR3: CSVEAREFEAFF
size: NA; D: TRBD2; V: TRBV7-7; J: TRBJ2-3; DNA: TGTGCTAGCAGCGGCGCGGGGGGTCCGGCGGCCACAGATACGCAGTATTTT; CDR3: CASSGAGGPAATDTQYF
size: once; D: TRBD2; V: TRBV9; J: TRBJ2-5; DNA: TGTGCCAGCAGCGTAGGAGGTACTAGCGGGGAGACCCAGTACTTC; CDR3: CASSVGGTSGETQYF
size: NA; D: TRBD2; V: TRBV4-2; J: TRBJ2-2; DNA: TGTGCCAGCAGCCAAGATCTTCTAGCGGGGAACACCGGGGAGCTGTTTTTT; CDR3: CASSQDLLAGNTGELFF
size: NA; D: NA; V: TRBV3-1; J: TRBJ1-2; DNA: TGTGCCAGCAGCAACGACAGGTCCAACTATGGCTACACCTTC; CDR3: CASSNDRSNYGYTF
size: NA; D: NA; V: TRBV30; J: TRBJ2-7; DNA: TGTGCCTGGAGTGTTAGGGGCCTGGGGAACGAGCAGTACTTC; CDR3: CAWSVRGLGNEQYF
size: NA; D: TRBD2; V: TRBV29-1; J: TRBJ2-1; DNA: TGCAGCGTTGAAGGATTCGAGAGCGGGGGGGCCTTTCGGGATGAGCAGTTCTTC; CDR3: CSVEGFESGGAFRDEQFF
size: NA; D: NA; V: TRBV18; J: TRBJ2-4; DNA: TGTGCCAGCTCACCTCAACGCTCGGCCCCCCGACGGACACAGTACTTC; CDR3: CASSPQRSAPRRTQYF
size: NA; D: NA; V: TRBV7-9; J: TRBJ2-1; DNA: TGTGCCAGCAGCCTCGGCCTAGGGAAGGAGCAGTTCTTC; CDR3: CASSLGLGKEQFF
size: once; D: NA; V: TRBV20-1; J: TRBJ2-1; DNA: TGCAGTGCTAGAATCGGATCCTACAATGAGCAGTTCTTC; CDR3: CSARIGSYNEQFF
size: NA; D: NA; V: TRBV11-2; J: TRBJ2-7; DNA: TGTGCCAGCAGCTTAGGAGGGCAGACCTACGAGCAGTACTTC; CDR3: CASSLGGQTYEQYF
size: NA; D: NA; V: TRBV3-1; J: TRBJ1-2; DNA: TGTGCCAGCAGCCAAGGGACAGCCGATGGCTACACCTTC; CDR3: CASSQGTADGYTF
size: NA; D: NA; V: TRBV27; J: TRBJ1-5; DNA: TGTGCCAGCAGTTTCCGAGGGGCGCGACAGCCCCAGCATTTT; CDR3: CASSFRGARQPQHF
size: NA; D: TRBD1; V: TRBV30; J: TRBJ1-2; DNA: TGTGCCTGGTGGGGAGGGACAGCTACTAACTATGGCTACACCTTC; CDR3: CAWWGGTATNYGYTF
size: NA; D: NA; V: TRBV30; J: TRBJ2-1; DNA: TGTGCCTTAGAGGACAATGAGCAGTTCTTC; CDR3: CALEDNEQFF
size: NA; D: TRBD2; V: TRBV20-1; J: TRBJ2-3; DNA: TGCAGTGCCACTATTCTAGCGGGGGGATCAGATACGCAGTATTTT; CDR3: CSATILAGGSDTQYF
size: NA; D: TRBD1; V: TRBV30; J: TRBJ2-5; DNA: TGTGCCTGGAGTGAGGGGACAGGGGGCAATCGGGAGACCCAGTACTTC; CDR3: CAWSEGTGGNRETQYF
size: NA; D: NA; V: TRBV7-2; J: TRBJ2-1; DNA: TGTGCCAGCGGCGGGGCCCATTCCTACAATGAGCAGTTCTTC; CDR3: CASGGAHSYNEQFF
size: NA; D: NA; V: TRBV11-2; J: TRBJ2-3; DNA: TGTGCCAGCAGCTTAGATCAGACAGATACGCAGTATTTT; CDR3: CASSLDQTDTQYF
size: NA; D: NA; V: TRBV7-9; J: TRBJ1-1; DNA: TGTGCCAGCAGCTTAATTGGGGATGAGGAAGCTTTCTTT; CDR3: CASSLIGDEEAFF
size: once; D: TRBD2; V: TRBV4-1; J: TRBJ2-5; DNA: TGCGCCAGCAGCCTGAGATGGCTAGCGGAAGAGACCCAGTACTTC; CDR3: CASSLRWLAEETQYF
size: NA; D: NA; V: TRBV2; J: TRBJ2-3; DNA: TGTGCCAGCAGAGTAAAAATAGATGACAGCACAGATACGCAGTATTTT; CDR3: CASRVKIDDSTDTQYF
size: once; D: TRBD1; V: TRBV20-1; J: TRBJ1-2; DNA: TGCAGTGCTAGAGATTCCCTTACAGGGGGCCCTGCTAACTATGGCTACACCTTC; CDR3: CSARDSLTGGPANYGYTF
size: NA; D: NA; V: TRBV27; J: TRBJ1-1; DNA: TGTGCCAGCAGTTACGAGGGGGGCACTGAAGCTTTCTTT; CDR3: CASSYEGGTEAFF
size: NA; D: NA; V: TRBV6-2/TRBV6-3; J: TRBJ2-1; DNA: TGTGCCAGCAGTGAGGCCCTTTACAATGAGCAGTTCTTC; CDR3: CASSEALYNEQFF
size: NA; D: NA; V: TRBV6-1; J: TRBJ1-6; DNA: TGTGCCAGCAGTGGCCTTAGGACCCTCGGGGGTTCACCCCTCCACTTT; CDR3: CASSGLRTLGGSPLHF
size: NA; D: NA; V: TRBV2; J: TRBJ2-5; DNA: TGTGCCAGCAATGGGCTAGCCCTGGAGACCCAGTACTTC; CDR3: CASNGLALETQYF
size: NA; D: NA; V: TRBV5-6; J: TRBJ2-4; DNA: TGTGCCAGCAGCCCGCTGGTGGGTCGGGGAAACATTCAGTACTTC; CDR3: CASSPLVGRGNIQYF
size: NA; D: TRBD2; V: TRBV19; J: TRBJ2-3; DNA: TGTGCCAGTCGATTTAGCGGGGGAAGCACAGATACGCAGTATTTT; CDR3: CASRFSGGSTDTQYF
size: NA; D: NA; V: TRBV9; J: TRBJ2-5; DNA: TGTGCCAGCAGTCTCTGGGGAACAGACCAAGAGACCCAGTACTTC; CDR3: CASSLWGTDQETQYF
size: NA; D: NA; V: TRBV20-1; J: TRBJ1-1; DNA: TGCAGTGCTAGTGCCCCCGCGGCGACTGAAGCTTTCTTT; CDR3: CSASAPAATEAFF
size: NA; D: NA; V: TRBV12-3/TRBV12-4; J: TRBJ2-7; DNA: TGTGCCAGCAGTTTATTGAACCGATACCCCTACGAGCAGTACTTC; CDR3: CASSLLNRYPYEQYF
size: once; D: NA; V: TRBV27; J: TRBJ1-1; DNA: TGTGCCAGCAGTTTATTAGCAGCGAACACTGAAGCTTTCTTT; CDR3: CASSLLAANTEAFF
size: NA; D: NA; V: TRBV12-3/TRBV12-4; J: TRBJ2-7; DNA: TGTGCCAGCAGTCTCGGACTCGCCTACGAGCAGTACTTC; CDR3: CASSLGLAYEQYF
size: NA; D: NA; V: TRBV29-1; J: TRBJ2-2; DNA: TGCAGCGTTGGAAGGAGCACCGGGGAGCTGTTTTTT; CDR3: CSVGRSTGELFF
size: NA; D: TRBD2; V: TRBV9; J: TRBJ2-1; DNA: TGTGCCAGCAGCGTTAGCGGGGGGTACTACAATGAGCAGTTCTTC; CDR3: CASSVSGGYYNEQFF